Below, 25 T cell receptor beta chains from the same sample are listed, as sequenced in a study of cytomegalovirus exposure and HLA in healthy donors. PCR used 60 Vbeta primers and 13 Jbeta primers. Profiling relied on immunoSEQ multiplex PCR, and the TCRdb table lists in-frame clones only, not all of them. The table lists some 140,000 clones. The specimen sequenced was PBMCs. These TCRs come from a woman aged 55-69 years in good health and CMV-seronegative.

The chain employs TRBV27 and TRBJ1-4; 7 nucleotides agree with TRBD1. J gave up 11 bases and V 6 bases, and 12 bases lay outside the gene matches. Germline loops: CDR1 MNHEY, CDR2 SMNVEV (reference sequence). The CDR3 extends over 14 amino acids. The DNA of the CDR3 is TGTGCCAGCAGCTCTCGTTGGACAGGTACCAAACTGTTTTTT. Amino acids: CASSSRWTGTKLFF.

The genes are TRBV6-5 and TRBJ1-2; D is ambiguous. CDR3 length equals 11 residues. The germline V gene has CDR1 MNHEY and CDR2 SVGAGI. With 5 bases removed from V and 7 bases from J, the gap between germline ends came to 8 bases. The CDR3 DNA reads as TGTGCCAGCAGTAAGGGAGGTGGCTACACCTTC. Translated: CASSKGGGYTF.

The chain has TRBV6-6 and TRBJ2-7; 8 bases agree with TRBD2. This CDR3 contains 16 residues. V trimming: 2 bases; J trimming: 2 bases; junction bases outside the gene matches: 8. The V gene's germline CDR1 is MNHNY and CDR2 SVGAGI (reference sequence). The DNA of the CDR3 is TGTGCCAGCAGTTACCCAGGGGAGCGGGGGACCTACGAGCAGTACTTC. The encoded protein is CASSYPGERGTYEQYF.

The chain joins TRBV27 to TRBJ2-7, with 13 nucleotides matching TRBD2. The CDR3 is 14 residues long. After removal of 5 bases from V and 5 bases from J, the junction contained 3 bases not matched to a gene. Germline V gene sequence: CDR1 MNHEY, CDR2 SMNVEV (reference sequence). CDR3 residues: CASSRGLAGDEQYF. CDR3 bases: TGTGCCAGCAGTCGCGGACTAGCGGGAGACGAGCAGTACTTC.

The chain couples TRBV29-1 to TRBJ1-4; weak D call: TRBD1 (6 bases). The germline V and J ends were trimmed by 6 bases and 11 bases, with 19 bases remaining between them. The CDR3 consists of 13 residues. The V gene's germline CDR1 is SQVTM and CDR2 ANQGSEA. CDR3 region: CSVAARGTGKLFF. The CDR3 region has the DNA TGCAGCGTGGCCGCCCGGGGCACAGGGAAACTGTTTTTT.

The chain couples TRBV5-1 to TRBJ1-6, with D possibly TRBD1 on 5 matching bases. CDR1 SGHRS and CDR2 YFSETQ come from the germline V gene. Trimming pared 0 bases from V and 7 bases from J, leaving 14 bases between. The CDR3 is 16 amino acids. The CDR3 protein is CASSLEGDSENSPLHF. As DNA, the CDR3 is TGCGCCAGCAGCTTGGAGGGCGACAGCGAAAATTCACCCCTCCACTTT.

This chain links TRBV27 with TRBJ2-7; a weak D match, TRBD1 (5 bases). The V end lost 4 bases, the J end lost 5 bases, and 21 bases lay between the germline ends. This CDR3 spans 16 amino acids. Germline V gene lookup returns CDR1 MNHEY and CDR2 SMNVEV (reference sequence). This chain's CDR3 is CASSSQQANLLHEQYF. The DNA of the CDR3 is TGTGCCAGCAGTTCCCAACAGGCCAACCTTCTCCACGAGCAGTACTTC.

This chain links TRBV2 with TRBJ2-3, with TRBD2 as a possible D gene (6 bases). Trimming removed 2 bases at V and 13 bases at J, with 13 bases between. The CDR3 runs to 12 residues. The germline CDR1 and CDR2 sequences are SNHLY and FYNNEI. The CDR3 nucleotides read TGTGCCAGCAGTGAAATGGGACCGGGGGAGTATTTT. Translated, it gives CASSEMGPGEYF.

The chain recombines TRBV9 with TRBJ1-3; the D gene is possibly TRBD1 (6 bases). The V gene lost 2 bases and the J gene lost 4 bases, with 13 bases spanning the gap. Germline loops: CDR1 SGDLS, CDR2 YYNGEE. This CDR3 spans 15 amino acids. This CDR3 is CASSVSWTAGNTIYF. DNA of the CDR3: TGTGCCAGCAGCGTGTCCTGGACAGCCGGAAACACCATATATTTT.

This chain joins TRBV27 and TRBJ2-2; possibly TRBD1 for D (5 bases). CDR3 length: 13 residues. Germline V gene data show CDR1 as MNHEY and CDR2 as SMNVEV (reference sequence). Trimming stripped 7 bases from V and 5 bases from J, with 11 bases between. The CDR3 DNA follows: TGTGCCAGCACTCCAGGGTATACCGGGGAGCTGTTTTTT. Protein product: CASTPGYTGELFF.

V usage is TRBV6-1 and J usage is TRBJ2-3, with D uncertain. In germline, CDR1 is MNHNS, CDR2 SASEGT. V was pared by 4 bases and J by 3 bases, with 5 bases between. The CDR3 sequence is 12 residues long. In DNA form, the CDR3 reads TGTGCCAGCAGTGCCTTAACAGATACGCAGTATTTT. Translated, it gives CASSALTDTQYF.

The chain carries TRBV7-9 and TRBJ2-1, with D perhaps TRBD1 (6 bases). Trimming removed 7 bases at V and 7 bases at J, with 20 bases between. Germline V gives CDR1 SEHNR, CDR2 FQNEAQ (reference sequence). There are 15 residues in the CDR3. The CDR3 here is CASTLWGRGPNEQFF. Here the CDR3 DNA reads TGTGCCAGCACCCTATGGGGCAGGGGCCCTAATGAGCAGTTCTTC.

The CDR3 nucleotides are TGTGCCAGCAGCCCTGGACACTCTTCAGATACGCAGTATTTT. Translated, it gives CASSPGHSSDTQYF. The rearrangement joins TRBV7-3 to TRBJ2-3; D might be TRBD1 (5 bases). Per germline, CDR1 SGHTA and CDR2 FQGTGA. Deletions cut 5 bases from V and 4 bases from J, with 13 bases between. The CDR3 extends over 14 amino acids.

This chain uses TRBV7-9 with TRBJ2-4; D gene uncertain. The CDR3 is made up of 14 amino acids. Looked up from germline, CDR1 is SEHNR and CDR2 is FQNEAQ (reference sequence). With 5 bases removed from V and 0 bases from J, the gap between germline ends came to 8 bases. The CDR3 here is CASSLSQAKNIQYF. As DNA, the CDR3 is TGTGCCAGCAGCCTAAGTCAAGCCAAAAACATTCAGTACTTC.

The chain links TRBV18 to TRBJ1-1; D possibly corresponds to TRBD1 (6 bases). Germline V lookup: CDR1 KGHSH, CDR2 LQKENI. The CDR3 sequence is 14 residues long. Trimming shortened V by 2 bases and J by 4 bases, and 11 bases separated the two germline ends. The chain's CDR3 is CASSPNAGVTEAFF. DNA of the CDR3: TGTGCCAGCTCACCAAACGCAGGGGTCACTGAAGCTTTCTTT.

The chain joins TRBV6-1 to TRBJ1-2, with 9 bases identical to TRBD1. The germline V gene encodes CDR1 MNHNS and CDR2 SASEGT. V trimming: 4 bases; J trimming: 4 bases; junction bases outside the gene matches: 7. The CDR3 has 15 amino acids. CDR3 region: CASSATTGGSYGYTF. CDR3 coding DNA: TGTGCCAGCAGTGCCACGACAGGGGGGAGCTATGGCTACACCTTC.

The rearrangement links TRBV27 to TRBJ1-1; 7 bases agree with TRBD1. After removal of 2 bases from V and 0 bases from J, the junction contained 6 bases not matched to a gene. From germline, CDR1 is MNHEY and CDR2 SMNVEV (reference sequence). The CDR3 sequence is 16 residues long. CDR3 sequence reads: CASSLIPGQLNTEAFF. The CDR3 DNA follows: TGTGCCAGCAGTTTAATCCCGGGACAGCTGAACACTGAAGCTTTCTTT.

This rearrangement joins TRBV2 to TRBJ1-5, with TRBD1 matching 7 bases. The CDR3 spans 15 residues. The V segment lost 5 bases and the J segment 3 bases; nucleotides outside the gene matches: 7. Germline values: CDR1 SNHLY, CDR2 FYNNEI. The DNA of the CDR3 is TGTGCCAGCAGTCTCATGGGACAGCCCAATCAGCCCCAGCATTTT. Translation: CASSLMGQPNQPQHF.

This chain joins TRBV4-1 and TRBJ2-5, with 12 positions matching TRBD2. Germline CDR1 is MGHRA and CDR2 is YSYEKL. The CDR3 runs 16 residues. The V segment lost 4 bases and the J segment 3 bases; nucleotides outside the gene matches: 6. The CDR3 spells CASSPSRLAGEETQYF. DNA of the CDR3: TGCGCCAGCAGCCCCTCCCGACTAGCGGGGGAAGAGACCCAGTACTTC.

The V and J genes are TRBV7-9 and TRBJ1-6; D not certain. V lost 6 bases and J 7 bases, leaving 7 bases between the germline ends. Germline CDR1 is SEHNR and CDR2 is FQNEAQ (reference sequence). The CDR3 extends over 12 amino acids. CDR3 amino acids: CASRDGNSPLHF. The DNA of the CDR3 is TGTGCCAGCAGAGACGGGAATTCACCCCTCCACTTT.

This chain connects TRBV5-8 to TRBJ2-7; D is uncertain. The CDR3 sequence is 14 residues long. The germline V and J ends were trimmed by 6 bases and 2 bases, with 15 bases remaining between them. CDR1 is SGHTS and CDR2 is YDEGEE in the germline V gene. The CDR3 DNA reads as TGTGCCAGCACTTTCCCAGGCGTAGCCTACGAGCAGTACTTC. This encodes CASTFPGVAYEQYF. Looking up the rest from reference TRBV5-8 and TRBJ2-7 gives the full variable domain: EAGVTQSPTHLIKTRGQQATLRCSPISGHTSVYWYQQALGLGLQFLLWYDEGEERNRGNFPPRFSGRQFPNYSSELNVNALELEDSALYLCASTFPGVAYEQYFGPGTRLTVT.

CDR3 in DNA: TGCGCCAGCAGCCAAGCATTGCGGGGTCGCTCCTACAATGAGCAGTTCTTC. As protein: CASSQALRGRSYNEQFF. The rearrangement uses TRBV4-1 and TRBJ2-1, with a possible D match to TRBD2 (6 bases). The V gene's germline CDR1 is MGHRA and CDR2 YSYEKL. V was shortened by 1 base and J by 0 bases, with 13 bases between the two germline ends. The CDR3 is made up of 17 amino acids.

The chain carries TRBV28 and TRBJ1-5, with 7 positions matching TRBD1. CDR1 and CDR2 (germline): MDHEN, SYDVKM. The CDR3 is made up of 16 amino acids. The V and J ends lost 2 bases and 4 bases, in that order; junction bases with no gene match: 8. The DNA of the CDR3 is TGTGCCAGCAGTTTACCCCGGGACAGCGGAAATCAGCCCCAGCATTTT. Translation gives CASSLPRDSGNQPQHF.

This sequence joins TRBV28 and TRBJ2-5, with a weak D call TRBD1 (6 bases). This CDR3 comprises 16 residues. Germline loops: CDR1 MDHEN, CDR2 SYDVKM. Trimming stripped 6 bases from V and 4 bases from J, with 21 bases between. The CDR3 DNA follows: TGTGCCAGCAGCCCGTGGGGGACAAACTACCGAGAGACCCAGTACTTC. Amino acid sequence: CASSPWGTNYRETQYF.

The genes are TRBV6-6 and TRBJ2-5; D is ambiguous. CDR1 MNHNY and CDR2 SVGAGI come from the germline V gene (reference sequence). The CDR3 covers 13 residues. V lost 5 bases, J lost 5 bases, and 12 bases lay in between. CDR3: CASSPTTRETQYF. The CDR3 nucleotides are TGTGCCAGCAGTCCTACCACTCGGGAGACCCAGTACTTC.